The clone carrying this T cell receptor (beta chain) was counted once. The V gene end was trimmed by 5 bases and the J gene end by 4 bases; junction bases not matched to a gene: 9. The CDR3 sequence is 16 residues long. CDR1 is MNHEY and CDR2 is SVGEGT in the germline V gene. The source of the sample is a study of blood T cell repertoires in COVID-19. Study overall: The analysed material was cDNA or gDNA that came from T cells, B-cell-depleted T cells, or PBMCs.

Using immunoSEQ multiplex PCR, the repertoire was profiled, and TCRdb retains in-frame clones only, with some absent. The sample yields over 200,000 clones, roughly 92% seen once. While infection was still active, Seattle patients were enrolled and then followed longitudinally. The TCR comes from a man aged 55 to 69 with COVID-19, enrolled during active disease. V and J are TRBV6-2 or TRBV6-3 and TRBJ2-1, with 9 bases fitting TRBD1. The sequencing sample was made of peripheral blood. This CDR3 reads CASSETQGARYNEQFF. The CDR3 bases are TGTGCCAGCAGTGAGACACAGGGGGCACGGTACAATGAGCAGTTCTTC.